This T cell receptor beta chain stems from a study of T cell repertoires in cytomegalovirus infection. For the study at large: In public TCR beta signatures, there were indications of both CMV infection and matching HLA type. The study's findings and limits: HLA-C-restricted CMV-specific TCR beta clonotypes were dominant in the ex vivo response.

Trimming removed 0 bases from V and 6 bases from J, with 8 bases in between. Germline CDR1 is MNHNY and CDR2 is SVGAGI (reference sequence). There are 13 residues in the CDR3. TCRdb re-derived calls from the reads in MiXCR, one entry per CDR3 protein. Here the sample spans 650,000 to 900,000 distinct CDR3 sequences, roughly 28% being singletons. Remarks on this clonotype: What it binds is not known.

This material consisted of cultured CD8+ T cells from PBMCs, taken from culture after CMV antigen stimulation. The sequence was collected from a human donor in good health (CMV status not recorded). Some clones in this sample may be carry-over from other donors' samples. The rearrangement links TRBV6-6 to TRBJ1-1; D unresolved. CDR3 sequence: CASSYSGFAEAFF. DNA for the CDR3: TGTGCCAGCAGTTACTCGGGATTCGCTGAAGCTTTCTTT.